Following are 18 T cell receptor beta chains from one sample sequenced in a study of T cell clusters in autoimmune cytopenias (dated by TCRdb to between 2019 and 2020). TCRdb records Illumina MiSeq as the sequencer. Multiplex PCR with a touch-down protocol amplified TRB rearrangements, with the TRB-A and TRB-B primer pools combined in a single tube. TCRdb reprocessed the reads; each CDR3 protein sequence makes one entry, and DNA is unavailable. The sample table records a few thousand distinct CDR3 sequences. Clones ranked in the top ten supply roughly 21% of the sample. TRB amplification used about 250 ng of peripheral blood genomic DNA, some 38,000 genome equivalents, per sample. Material: peripheral blood. Receptors originate from a human donor with an autoimmune cytopenia or autoimmune hepatitis (not recorded which).

This clonotype is classed as medium-sized by frequency. The J gene is TRBJ2-5, the V gene TRBV18; checking the TCRdb D call of TRBD2 is not possible without DNA. This CDR3 contains 13 residues. CDR1 is KGHSH and CDR2 is LQKENI in the germline V gene. CDR3 sequence: CASSPQSRETQYF.

The chain has TRBV5-4 and TRBJ2-7; TCRdb gives TRBD2 as the D gene, but with no DNA this cannot be confirmed. Germline-derived CDR1 and CDR2 are SGHNT and YYREEE (reference sequence). The CDR3 has 15 amino acids. CDR3 residues: CASSLGGRASYEQYF.

This chain uses TRBV20-1 with TRBJ2-5; TCRdb designates TRBD2, a call that cannot be tested without DNA. The CDR3 contains 16 residues. The germline V gene has CDR1 DFQATT and CDR2 SNEGSKA (reference sequence). The CDR3 here is CSAPGLASGWGETQYF.

The chain employs TRBV28 and TRBJ1-4; TCRdb outputs TRBD1, but without DNA this stays unchecked. CDR3 length: 14 residues. The germline CDR1 and CDR2 sequences are MDHEN and SYDVKM. The CDR3 here is CASSFVGTGEKLFF. The variable domain in full, completed from reference TRBV28 and TRBJ1-4, reads DVKVTQSSRYLVKRTGEKVFLECVQDMDHENMFWYRQDPGLGLRLIYFSYDVKMKEKGDIPEGYSVSREKKERFSLILESASTNQTSMYLCASSFVGTGEKLFFGSGTQLSVL.

This clonotype is identified as medium-sized from frequency. The V and J genes are TRBV15 and TRBJ2-7. The germline gives CDR1 LNHNV, CDR2 YYDKDF (reference sequence). This CDR3 is built from 15 residues. The CDR3 loop is CATSRDQGGFYEQYF.

This clonotype is labeled medium-sized (0.01 to 0.1%) based on frequency. V is TRBV19 and J is TRBJ2-3; the TCRdb call, TRBD2, lacks DNA for checking. Germline CDR1 and CDR2: LNHDA and SQIVND (reference sequence). The CDR3 has 14 amino acids. CDR3 in amino acids: CASSIQRATDTQYF.

The rearrangement joins TRBV10-3 to TRBJ2-3. The length of the CDR3 is 11 residues. Per the germline V gene, CDR1 is ENHRY and CDR2 is SYGVKD. The CDR3 region is CAISGTDTQYF.

In terms of frequency, this clonotype is medium-sized (0.01 to 0.1%). This rearrangement joins TRBV5-4 to TRBJ2-5; the TRBD1 assignment by TCRdb is unverifiable without DNA. The CDR3 runs to 15 residues. Germline assignment: CDR1 SGHNT and CDR2 YYREEE (reference sequence). CDR3 protein: CASSSRTGYQETQYF. Combining the CDR3 with reference TRBV5-4 and TRBJ2-5 gives the whole variable domain ETGVTQSPTHLIKTRGQQVTLRCSSQSGHNTVSWYQQALGQGPQFIFQYYREEENGRGNFPPRFSGLQFPNYSSELNVNALELDDSALYLCASSSRTGYQETQYFGPGTRLLVL.

In terms of frequency, this clonotype is medium-sized. The chain uses TRBV19 and TRBJ2-2; the TRBD1 assignment by TCRdb is unverifiable without DNA. CDR1 LNHDA and CDR2 SQIVND come from the germline V gene (reference sequence). CDR3 length: 13 amino acids. The CDR3 is CASRTGQTGELFF.

This clonotype ranks as medium-sized in terms of frequency. The chain carries TRBV6-1 and TRBJ2-7; TCRdb's D call, TRBD1, is unchecked because there is no DNA. The CDR3 extends over 14 amino acids. The V gene's germline CDR1 is MNHNS and CDR2 SASEGT. CDR3 sequence reads: CASSPFEGAYEQYF.

This clonotype is identified as medium-sized from frequency. The rearrangement uses TRBV19 and TRBJ2-7; lacking DNA, the TRBD1 call made by TCRdb goes unchecked. Germline-derived CDR1 and CDR2 are LNHDA and SQIVND (reference sequence). CDR3 length: 13 residues. The CDR3 sequence is CASSPTDSYEQYF.

By frequency, this clonotype registers medium-sized. The rearrangement joins TRBV5-1 to TRBJ2-3; lacking DNA, the TRBD1 call made by TCRdb goes unchecked. This CDR3 is built from 12 residues. Germline V gives CDR1 SGHRS, CDR2 YFSETQ. The chain's CDR3 is CASSLTGGTQYF.

This clonotype registers medium-sized by frequency. J is TRBJ2-3 and V is TRBV6-6; with no DNA, the TCRdb D assignment of TRBD2 cannot be verified. This CDR3 has 14 amino acids. Germline V gene sequence: CDR1 MNHNY, CDR2 SVGAGI (reference sequence). The CDR3: CASSPSGRTDTQYF.

Its frequency marks this clonotype as medium-sized (0.01 to 0.1%). This rearrangement joins TRBV27 to TRBJ2-6; the D call of TRBD1 rests on TCRdb alone, since no DNA is present to check it. The CDR3 loop spans 16 amino acids. Germline V gene sequence: CDR1 MNHEY, CDR2 SMNVEV (reference sequence). The CDR3 sequence is CASSLYSGSGANVLTF.

J is TRBJ1-1 and V is TRBV6-6; TCRdb names TRBD1, which stays unverified in the absence of DNA. The CDR3 is 13 residues long. CDR1 MNHNY and CDR2 SVGAGI come from the germline V gene (reference sequence). The CDR3 reads CATRPGGGSEAFF.

This CDR3 reads CASSSFGGGATDTQYF. The chain recombines TRBV7-6 with TRBJ2-3; TCRdb's D call of TRBD1 is untestable without DNA. Per germline, CDR1 SGHVS and CDR2 FNYEAQ. The CDR3 has 16 amino acids.

This clonotype registers medium-sized by frequency. This chain uses TRBV27 with TRBJ2-5; there is no DNA to check the TCRdb D call of TRBD1. The CDR3 covers 12 residues. The germline CDR1 and CDR2 sequences are MNHEY and SMNVEV (reference sequence). Here the CDR3 reads CASKGQGKTQYF.

V is TRBV7-9 and J is TRBJ1-1. The CDR3 totals 12 residues. Germline loops: CDR1 SEHNR, CDR2 FQNEAQ (reference sequence). CDR3 sequence reads: CASSLAELEAFF. The variable domain in full, with the rest retrieved from reference TRBV7-9 and TRBJ1-1, is DTGVSQNPRHKITKRGQNVTFRCDPISEHNRLYWYRQTLGQGPEFLTYFQNEAQLEKSRLLSDRFSAERPKGSFSTLEIQRTEQGDSAMYLCASSLAELEAFFGQGTRLTVV.